This entry lists 24 T cell receptor beta chains sequenced from one sample in a study of blood T cell repertoires in COVID-19. The protocol was immunoSEQ multiplex PCR, while the TCRdb copy is restricted to in-frame clones and leaves out a portion. The sample includes around 120,000 clones, 90% seen only once; the top ten take 3.8%. Sequences were obtained from peripheral blood. The receptor source for this set is a woman in her sixties with COVID-19, enrolled during active disease.

The gene calls are TRBV5-1 and TRBJ2-1; D is perhaps TRBD1 (6 bases). Deletions cut 4 bases from V and 3 bases from J, with 17 bases between. This CDR3 comprises 16 residues. CDR1 SGHRS and CDR2 YFSETQ come from the germline V gene. CDR3 in amino acids: CASSLNRDIFYNEQFF. CDR3 DNA: TGCGCCAGCAGCCTTAACCGGGACATCTTCTACAATGAGCAGTTCTTC.

This clone occurred once. The rearrangement joins TRBV7-2 to TRBJ2-1; TRBD2 matches at 8 bases. V lost 2 bases and J lost 2; bases outside the gene matches: 5. CDR3 size: 16 residues. Germline CDR1 reads SGHTA; CDR2 reads FQGNSA. CDR3 region: CASSLSLGGAYNEQFF. For the CDR3, the DNA is TGTGCCAGCAGCTTAAGTCTCGGGGGGGCCTACAATGAGCAGTTCTTC.

This clone was counted between two and nine times. The chain combines TRBV3-1 (or the pseudogene TRBV3-2) with TRBJ1-6, with TRBD1 matching 7 bases. This CDR3 is built from 16 residues. V lost 7 bases to trimming and J lost 0 bases; unmatched junction nucleotides: 6. Germline CDR1 reads LGHDT; CDR2 reads YNNKEL (reference sequence). The CDR3, as DNA: TGTGCCAGCACCAAGGACAGGAGCTCCTATAATTCACCCCTCCACTTT. Translation gives CASTKDRSSYNSPLHF.

The chain has TRBV7-2 and TRBJ1-2; 7 bases align to TRBD1. Germline loops: CDR1 SGHTA, CDR2 FQGNSA. Trimming took 4 bases from V and 4 from J; bases not matched to a gene: 9. This CDR3 is 15 amino acids long. CDR3 sequence: CASSSGRGLGYGYTF. DNA for the CDR3: TGTGCCAGCAGCTCGGGTAGGGGGCTGGGCTATGGCTACACCTTC.

The chain is built from TRBV7-2 and TRBJ2-2; D might be TRBD2 (5 bases). Germline CDR1 is SGHTA and CDR2 is FQGNSA. Trimming pared 2 bases from V and 4 bases from J, leaving 8 bases between. This CDR3 has 14 residues. In nucleotides, the CDR3 is TGTGCCAGCAGCTTAACGCGGGCCACCGGGGAGCTGTTTTTT. Translated: CASSLTRATGELFF.

The sample holds a few counts of this clone. The V call is TRBV29-1, the J call TRBJ2-2, with TRBD2 matching over 10 bases. The junction had 6 bases not matched to a gene; V was cut back by 6 bases and J by 5 bases. The germline V gene has CDR1 SQVTM and CDR2 ANQGSEA. The CDR3 has 14 amino acids. CDR3: CSVVGLARTGELFF. The CDR3 coding sequence is TGCAGCGTCGTGGGACTAGCGAGGACCGGGGAGCTGTTTTTT.

The V gene is TRBV6-1, the J gene TRBJ1-5, with a weak D call TRBD1 (5 bases). The CDR3 totals 16 residues. The ends were cut back, 1 base at V and 4 bases at J, with 14 bases in the middle. Germline V lookup: CDR1 MNHNS, CDR2 SASEGT. CDR3 sequence (DNA): TGTGCCAGCAGTGAAGGGCGCAGGGCTGGAAATCAGCCCCAGCATTTT. It encodes CASSEGRRAGNQPQHF.

The chain combines TRBV9 with TRBJ2-2; TRBD1 agrees at 9 bases. The CDR3 consists of 15 residues. The J segment lost 5 bases and the V segment lost 4 bases, leaving 6 bases of the junction unmatched. Germline CDR1 and CDR2: SGDLS and YYNGEE. CDR3 DNA: TGTGCCAGCAGCCCTGGGACAGGGTATACCGGGGAGCTGTTTTTT. This translates into CASSPGTGYTGELFF. Drawing the rest from reference TRBV9 and TRBJ2-2, the complete variable domain is DSGVTQTPKHLITATGQRVTLRCSPRSGDLSVYWYQQSLDQGLQFLIQYYNGEERAKGNILERFSAQQFPDLHSELNLSSLELGDSALYFCASSPGTGYTGELFFGEGSRLTVL.

This clone has just one count. V and J are TRBV5-8 and TRBJ1-2, with 8 bases matching TRBD1. J was trimmed by 9 bases and V by 2 bases; bases with no gene match: 6. The germline V gene encodes CDR1 SGHTS and CDR2 YDEGEE. This CDR3 spans 13 amino acids. The CDR3 nucleotides are TGTGCCAGCAGCTTACGGACAGGGACCAGCTACACCTTC. It encodes CASSLRTGTSYTF.

This clone showed up just once. The chain has TRBV7-2 and TRBJ1-2; D gene unclear. Trimming shortened V by 3 bases and J by 5 bases, and 7 bases separated the two germline ends. The CDR3 consists of 12 residues. The germline V gene has CDR1 SGHTA and CDR2 FQGNSA. The CDR3 loop reads CASSFQVYGYTF. In DNA, the CDR3 is TGTGCCAGCAGCTTCCAGGTTTATGGCTACACCTTC.

The DNA of the CDR3 is TGTGCCAGCAGCTTACAGTCAGGGGAGACAGATACGCAGTATTTT. Translating it yields CASSLQSGETDTQYF. This sequence joins TRBV7-2 and TRBJ2-3, with D possibly TRBD1 on 6 matching bases. The CDR3 spans 15 residues. V lost 2 bases to trimming and J lost 3 bases, with 12 bases between them. The germline V gene has CDR1 SGHTA and CDR2 FQGNSA.

The chain couples TRBV4-2 to TRBJ1-2; D unresolved. This CDR3 region has 15 residues. CDR1 and CDR2 (germline): LGHNA, YNFKEQ. The germline V and J ends were trimmed by 0 bases and 2 bases, with 10 bases remaining between them. The CDR3, as DNA: TGTGCCAGCAGCCAAGAGGCGGGAAGGAACTATGGCTACACCTTC. Its protein product is CASSQEAGRNYGYTF.

The V call is TRBV5-5, the J call TRBJ1-6; 8 bases agree with TRBD1. Germline V lookup: CDR1 SGHKS, CDR2 YYEKEE (reference sequence). This CDR3 has 17 residues. Germline trimming cut 3 bases from V and 8 bases from J; bases unmatched to any gene: 13. For the CDR3, the DNA is TGTGCCAGCAGCTCCTTCACCCTGACAGGGGAGGATTCACCCCTCCACTTT. It encodes CASSSFTLTGEDSPLHF.

The chain links TRBV19 to TRBJ1-5, with D unresolved. Germline CDR1 and CDR2: LNHDA and SQIVND (reference sequence). V was clipped by 5 bases and J by 0 bases, with 14 bases between them. The CDR3 is 16 amino acids. The CDR3 sequence is CASSSAGIYSNQPQHF. CDR3 coding DNA: TGTGCCAGTAGTTCGGCGGGAATTTATAGCAATCAGCCCCAGCATTTT.

The V gene is TRBV5-1, the J gene TRBJ2-1; perhaps TRBD1 as D (5 bases). Trimming shortened V by 4 bases and J by 0 bases, and 11 bases separated the two germline ends. The CDR3 consists of 15 residues. The germline gives CDR1 SGHRS, CDR2 YFSETQ. DNA of the CDR3: TGCGCCAGCAGCCCCAGGGCTAGCTCCTACAATGAGCAGTTCTTC. Translating gives CASSPRASSYNEQFF.

The chain has TRBV6-2 or TRBV6-3 and TRBJ2-7; 7 positions match TRBD1. CDR1 is MNHEY, CDR2 SVGEGT, per germline. Trimming at V came to 0 bases and at J to 3 bases, leaving 8 bases not matched to a gene. CDR3 length: 16 amino acids. CDR3 sequence reads: CASSYSDHRGRYEQYF. CDR3 in DNA: TGTGCCAGCAGTTACTCCGACCACAGGGGCCGCTACGAGCAGTACTTC.

The V and J genes are TRBV13 and TRBJ2-1; 8 bases align to TRBD2. Germline V gives CDR1 PRHDT, CDR2 FYEKMQ (reference sequence). The CDR3 is 15 amino acids. Losses at the gene ends were 6 bases for V and 5 bases for J; bases not matched to a gene: 9. The CDR3 protein is CASRPRGGRDNEQFF. The CDR3 DNA reads as TGTGCCAGCAGACCTCGGGGGGGCCGCGACAATGAGCAGTTCTTC.

This rearrangement joins TRBV7-2 to TRBJ1-2; D unclear. CDR1 is SGHTA, CDR2 FQGNSA, per germline. CDR3 length: 14 amino acids. V was clipped by 6 bases and J by 2 bases, with 13 bases between them. Here the CDR3 reads CASRTISINYGYTF. CDR3 DNA sequence: TGTGCCAGCAGAACTATTAGTATAAACTATGGCTACACCTTC. The full variable domain, its missing parts supplied by reference TRBV7-2 and TRBJ1-2, is GAGVSQSPSNKVTEKGKDVELRCDPISGHTALYWYRQSLGQGLEFLIYFQGNSAPDKSGLPSDRFSAERTGGSVSTLTIQRTQQEDSAVYLCASRTISINYGYTFGSGTRLTVV.

The J gene is TRBJ2-1, the V gene TRBV5-1; no firm D call. Per germline, CDR1 SGHRS and CDR2 YFSETQ. Between the trimmed V and J ends, which lost 2 bases and 9 bases, there was a span of 15 bases. The CDR3 is made up of 14 amino acids. The CDR3 coding sequence is TGCGCCAGCAGCTTAGAAGGCGGATTTGGTGAGCAGTTCTTC. Protein product: CASSLEGGFGEQFF.

The chain couples TRBV7-3 to TRBJ2-2; unclear D gene. Germline CDR1 and CDR2: SGHTA and FQGTGA. This CDR3 is built from 13 residues. Trimming left V 0 bases short and J 8 bases short, with 7 bases between. CDR3 region: CASSLTSRGELFF. The CDR3 region has the DNA TGTGCCAGCAGCTTAACGTCTAGGGGGGAGCTGTTTTTT.

The rearrangement links TRBV6-2 or TRBV6-3 to TRBJ1-5; D might be TRBD1 (5 bases). CDR1 and CDR2 (germline): MNHEY, SVGEGT. CDR3 length: 20 amino acids. Trimming cost V 2 bases and J 1 base, with 24 bases left between them. The CDR3 sequence is CASSYPRQTRSVGSNQPQHF. The CDR3 coding sequence is TGTGCCAGCAGTTACCCAAGACAGACTCGTTCGGTCGGCAGCAATCAGCCCCAGCATTTT.

This chain joins TRBV3-1 (or the pseudogene TRBV3-2) and TRBJ2-7; 10 nucleotides align to TRBD1. After removal of 4 bases from V and 4 bases from J, the junction contained 10 bases not matched to a gene. The CDR3 has 16 amino acids. Germline CDR1 LGHDT, CDR2 YNNKEL (reference sequence). The CDR3 region has the DNA TGTGCCAGCAGCCGACACCGGACAGGGGGAGGGTACGAGCAGTACTTC. Translating it yields CASSRHRTGGGYEQYF.

The genes are TRBV6-1 and TRBJ2-7, with TRBD1 matching over 8 bases. V was pared by 3 bases and J by 0 bases, with 7 bases of the junction left unmatched. This CDR3 has 16 amino acids. CDR1 is MNHNS, CDR2 SASEGT, per germline. DNA of the CDR3: TGTGCCAGCAGTGATCTAGTCGGGACAGGCTCCTACGAGCAGTACTTC. Residues: CASSDLVGTGSYEQYF.

V gene TRBV6-2 or TRBV6-3 combines with J gene TRBJ1-2; TRBD1 matches at 12 bases. The CDR3 spans 15 residues. The germline CDR1 and CDR2 sequences are MNHEY and SVGEGT. The ends lost 6 bases at V and 6 bases at J; junction bases unmatched: 8. The CDR3 here is CASSRPGQGADGYTF. CDR3 in DNA: TGTGCCAGCAGCCGACCGGGACAGGGGGCTGATGGCTACACCTTC.